What follows are 30 T cell receptor beta chains derived from one specimen sequenced in a study of CD8+ T cells in alopecia areata. Extraction of RNA preceded its reverse transcription into cDNA, which served as the sequencing template. Measured with immunoSEQ multiplex PCR; TCRdb has only the in-frame clones, and not every one. The table shows 200,000 to 250,000 clones, with 64% occurring only once. Treatment given: oral pan-JAK inhibitor, 5-10 mg twice daily. The material sequenced was CD4+ T cells sorted from blood, taken at week 4, from a patient treated with tofacitinib. These receptors all stem from a human donor with alopecia areata.

The chain carries TRBV9 and TRBJ2-7; tentatively, D is TRBD2 (6 bases). CDR3 length: 13 residues. The ends were cut back, 0 bases at V and 9 bases at J, with 13 bases in the middle. CDR1 SGDLS and CDR2 YYNGEE come from the germline V gene. CDR3 region: CASSVGEVAGQYF. In nucleotides, the CDR3 is TGTGCCAGCAGCGTAGGGGAGGTCGCCGGGCAGTACTTC.

V gene TRBV7-9 combines with J gene TRBJ2-1, with 10 bases that match TRBD1. The CDR3 consists of 17 residues. V dropped 5 bases and J dropped 8; count of bases not matched to a gene: 15. CDR1 is SEHNR and CDR2 is FQNEAQ in the germline V gene (reference sequence). CDR3 sequence reads: CASSAPGTGVYRDEQFF. CDR3 nucleotide sequence: TGTGCCAGCAGCGCTCCCGGGACAGGGGTTTACAGGGATGAGCAGTTCTTC.

The chain is built from TRBV30 and TRBJ2-5; 7 bases map to TRBD2. The length of the CDR3 is 13 residues. With V trimmed by 0 bases and J by 4 bases, 2 bases remained unmatched. Per germline, CDR1 GTSNPN and CDR2 SVGIG (reference sequence). CDR3 loop: CAWSVTSTETQYF. In DNA, the CDR3 is TGTGCCTGGAGTGTGACTAGCACAGAGACCCAGTACTTC.

The V gene is TRBV30, the J gene TRBJ1-2; D is undetermined. Trimming removed 3 bases at V and 8 bases at J, with 13 bases between. CDR1 is GTSNPN and CDR2 is SVGIG in the germline V gene (reference sequence). CDR3 size: 12 residues. The CDR3 here is CAWSLRIGGYTF. CDR3 bases: TGTGCCTGGAGCCTGCGGATCGGCGGCTACACCTTC. Full variable domain (missing parts from reference TRBV30 and TRBJ1-2): SQTIHQWPATLVQPVGSPLSLECTVEGTSNPNLYWYRQAAGRGLQLLFYSVGIGQISSEVPQNLSASRPQDRQFILSSKKLLLSDSGFYLCAWSLRIGGYTFGSGTRLTVV.

This chain links TRBV10-3 with TRBJ1-2; 7 bases line up with TRBD1. The CDR3 length is 14 residues. Germline V gene sequence: CDR1 ENHRY, CDR2 SYGVKD. The V segment lost 8 bases and the J segment 8 bases; nucleotides outside the gene matches: 14. The CDR3 reads CAIQGGGAVYGYTF. CDR3 DNA: TGTGCCATCCAGGGAGGGGGCGCGGTCTACGGCTACACCTTC.

The CDR3 sequence: CASSSGWRETQYF. DNA for the CDR3: TGTGCCAGCAGTTCAGGCTGGAGAGAGACCCAGTACTTC. The chain combines TRBV7-2 with TRBJ2-5; D is undetermined. CDR1 is SGHTA and CDR2 is FQGNSA in the germline V gene. This CDR3 contains 13 residues. V was pared by 6 bases and J by 4 bases, with 12 bases between.

This clone appeared a few times. The rearrangement joins TRBV10-3 to TRBJ2-3, with D possibly TRBD2 on 5 matching bases. Germline CDR1 ENHRY, CDR2 SYGVKD. Trimming shortened V by 9 bases and J by 9 bases, and 16 bases separated the two germline ends. The CDR3 covers 12 residues. This chain's CDR3 is CAMGSETGTQYF. CDR3 in DNA: TGTGCCATGGGTAGCGAGACGGGCACGCAGTATTTT.

The rearrangement uses TRBV7-8 and TRBJ1-5, with D hard to call. V was trimmed by 2 bases and J by 3 bases, leaving 5 bases between them. Germline V CDR1 and CDR2: SGHVS, FQNEAQ. The CDR3 runs to 13 residues. CDR3 in DNA: TGTGCCAGCAGCTTAACACCCAATCAGCCCCAGCATTTT. It is translated as CASSLTPNQPQHF.

The chain combines TRBV6-5 with TRBJ2-2, with 7 nucleotides matching TRBD1. Germline V gene lookup returns CDR1 MNHEY and CDR2 SVGAGI. CDR3 size: 14 residues. J was trimmed by 2 bases and V by 6 bases; bases with no gene match: 3. The CDR3 nucleotides read TGTGCCAGCAGAAGACAGGGAAACACCGGGGAGCTGTTTTTT. Translation: CASRRQGNTGELFF.

With respect to this clone: The germline gene is not matched at one end of the junction; a read error may be the cause. The V call is TRBV30, the J call TRBJ2-7; 8 bases are shared with TRBD2. The CDR3 is 12 amino acids. Germline CDR1 and CDR2: GTSNPN and SVGIG (reference sequence). The CDR3 protein is CAWTPTGGGRVF. For the CDR3, the DNA is TGTGCCTGGACCCCCACCGGGGGGGGCCGGGTATTC.

The chain joins TRBV6-6 to TRBJ1-4; the D gene is possibly TRBD1 (6 bases). CDR3 length: 12 amino acids. Trimming shortened V by 6 bases and J by 8 bases, and 10 bases separated the two germline ends. The germline V gene has CDR1 MNHNY and CDR2 SVGAGI (reference sequence). CDR3 loop: CASRGRGEKLFF. The CDR3 bases are TGTGCCAGCAGGGGGAGGGGGGAAAAACTGTTTTTT.

The V call is TRBV25-1, the J call TRBJ2-6; 9 positions match TRBD1. The trim removed 1 base at V and 2 bases at J, leaving 0 bases unmatched. The CDR3 loop spans 16 amino acids. The V gene's germline CDR1 is MGHDK and CDR2 SYGVNS. The CDR3 bases are TGTGCCAGCAGTGAATGGGACAGGGCTGGGGCCAACGTCCTGACTTTC. This sequence encodes CASSEWDRAGANVLTF.

The chain has TRBV7-2 and TRBJ2-3; D is unclear. The length of the CDR3 is 17 residues. Germline CDR1 SGHTA, CDR2 FQGNSA. Trimming removed 4 bases at V and 3 bases at J, with 20 bases between. Here the CDR3 reads CASSSPGRVVRTDTQYF. The CDR3, as DNA: TGTGCCAGCAGCTCCCCCGGCCGGGTAGTGCGAACAGATACGCAGTATTTT.

This chain uses TRBV30 with TRBJ1-1; D unresolved. CDR3 length: 13 residues. CDR1 and CDR2 from the germline V gene are GTSNPN and SVGIG (reference sequence). The V end was cut by 2 bases, the J end by 3 bases, with 10 bases between. The DNA of the CDR3 is TGTGCCTGGAGTACCTCCGACGACACTGAAGCTTTCTTT. Protein sequence: CAWSTSDDTEAFF.

This clone occurred a few times. This chain links TRBV9 with TRBJ2-5; TRBD1 agrees at 7 bases. Germline values: CDR1 SGDLS, CDR2 YYNGEE. The length of the CDR3 is 14 residues. The V segment lost 3 bases and the J segment 2 bases; nucleotides outside the gene matches: 4. Here the CDR3 reads CASSASGQQETQYF. CDR3 coding DNA: TGTGCCAGCAGCGCGTCGGGACAGCAAGAGACCCAGTACTTC.

V gene TRBV7-9 combines with J gene TRBJ2-7; D might be TRBD1 (6 bases). This CDR3 is built from 12 residues. V lost 3 bases and J lost 6, with 9 bases in between. From germline, CDR1 is SEHNR and CDR2 FQNEAQ (reference sequence). Here the CDR3 DNA reads TGTGCCAGCAGCTTGGACAGTGGCGAGCAGTACTTC. Residues: CASSLDSGEQYF.

This clone was detected once. This chain uses TRBV11-3 with TRBJ2-4; 11 bases align to TRBD1. The length of the CDR3 is 16 residues. V trimming: 4 bases; J trimming: 7 bases; junction bases outside the gene matches: 9. Germline loops: CDR1 SGHNT, CDR2 YENEEA. The CDR3 region has the DNA TGTGCCAGCAGCTCCTTTGGGGACAGGGGGTTCAACATTCAGTACTTC. This encodes CASSSFGDRGFNIQYF.

The chain is built from TRBV29-1 and TRBJ2-7; 7 positions agree with TRBD2. CDR1 SQVTM and CDR2 ANQGSEA come from the germline V gene. The CDR3 has 15 residues. J gave up 6 bases and V 3 bases, and 14 bases lay outside the gene matches. The CDR3 spells CSVESSGVLPIEQYF. The CDR3 coding sequence is TGCAGCGTTGAGAGCAGCGGGGTCCTTCCAATCGAGCAGTACTTC.

The chain has TRBV30 and TRBJ2-7, with D unclear. Per germline, CDR1 GTSNPN and CDR2 SVGIG (reference sequence). The CDR3 contains 12 residues. The V gene lost 5 bases and the J gene lost 4 bases, with 12 bases spanning the gap. CDR3 sequence (DNA): TGTGCCTGGGGCCTTGACGGGTACGAGCAGTACTTC. It specifies CAWGLDGYEQYF.

Written as DNA, the CDR3 is TGTGCCAGCAGGGGGACGTCCTCTGCGCAGCCCCAGCATTTT. Translated, it gives CASRGTSSAQPQHF. This rearrangement joins TRBV2 to TRBJ1-5, with D possibly being TRBD1 (5 bases). Per germline, CDR1 SNHLY and CDR2 FYNNEI. Trimming took 6 bases from V and 7 from J, leaving 16 bases between them. The CDR3 covers 14 residues.

The chain joins TRBV4-2 to TRBJ2-1; 8 bases align to TRBD2. This CDR3 region has 17 residues. After removal of 0 bases from V and 3 bases from J, the junction contained 7 bases not matched to a gene. Germline CDR1 reads LGHNA; CDR2 reads YNFKEQ. As DNA, the CDR3 is TGTGCCAGCAGCCAAGAGCCCCCCGGGGGGGGCTACAATGAGCAGTTCTTC. The encoded protein is CASSQEPPGGGYNEQFF.

This clone was seen a single time. This chain uses TRBV7-6 with TRBJ2-1; 10 positions agree with TRBD2. Trimming took 5 bases from V and 5 from J; bases not matched to a gene: 6. This CDR3 contains 15 residues. Germline V lookup: CDR1 SGHVS, CDR2 FNYEAQ. The DNA for the CDR3 is TGTGCCAGCAGCCGAGGACTAGCGGTTGACAATGAGCAGTTCTTC. As protein: CASSRGLAVDNEQFF.

The gene calls are TRBV30 and TRBJ2-7, with no clear D. Trimming pared 4 bases from V and 7 bases from J, leaving 17 bases between. Germline V lookup: CDR1 GTSNPN, CDR2 SVGIG (reference sequence). CDR3 length: 13 residues. CDR3 sequence (DNA): TGTGCCTGGAACCCCAGGTCCGTGGGTGAGCAGTACTTC. Translating it yields CAWNPRSVGEQYF. Filled out from reference TRBV30 and TRBJ2-7, the complete variable domain reads SQTIHQWPATLVQPVGSPLSLECTVEGTSNPNLYWYRQAAGRGLQLLFYSVGIGQISSEVPQNLSASRPQDRQFILSSKKLLLSDSGFYLCAWNPRSVGEQYFGPGTRLTVT.

The chain's CDR3 is CASSPRGHVNTEAFF. The CDR3 nucleotides are TGTGCCAGCAGCCCCCGGGGACATGTTAACACTGAAGCTTTCTTT. This sequence joins TRBV7-8 and TRBJ1-1, with D perhaps TRBD1 (6 bases). The CDR3 sequence is 15 residues long. Trimming took off 5 bases at V and 2 bases at J, with 15 bases between the two ends. The V gene's germline CDR1 is SGHVS and CDR2 FQNEAQ.

This clone occurred a few times. V and J are TRBV29-1 and TRBJ1-1; 7 positions match TRBD1. The germline V gene has CDR1 SQVTM and CDR2 ANQGSEA. The CDR3 has 12 amino acids. J lost 5 bases, V lost 4 bases, and 4 bases had no gene match. CDR3 sequence (DNA): TGCAGCGTTGTAACAGGGGAGACTGAAGCTTTCTTT. Its protein product is CSVVTGETEAFF.

The V gene is TRBV5-6, the J gene TRBJ1-1; D gene ambiguous. This CDR3 has 11 residues. The ends were cut back, 4 bases at V and 9 bases at J, with 10 bases in the middle. Germline V gene lookup returns CDR1 SGHDT and CDR2 YYEEEE. The CDR3 reads CASSLGSQAFF. DNA of the CDR3: TGTGCCAGCAGCCTAGGAAGCCAAGCTTTCTTT.

The chain carries TRBV19 and TRBJ2-7, with D perhaps assigned TRBD1 or TRBD2 (7 bases each). The germline V gene encodes CDR1 LNHDA and CDR2 SQIVND (reference sequence). V dropped 3 bases and J dropped 2 bases, with 17 bases sitting between them. This CDR3 is built from 16 residues. CDR3 bases: TGTGCCAGTAGTATTGGGAGGGACAGAAGCACCTACGAGCAGTACTTC. This encodes CASSIGRDRSTYEQYF.

The table lists this clone with a few counts. The rearrangement uses TRBV30 and TRBJ1-2; no reliable D call. The germline V and J ends were trimmed by 2 bases and 8 bases, with 9 bases remaining between them. Germline lookup yields CDR1 GTSNPN and CDR2 SVGIG (reference sequence). CDR3 length: 11 amino acids. The CDR3 bases are TGTGCCTGGAGTCCCAGTTGGGGCTACACCTTC. It translates to CAWSPSWGYTF.

The chain links TRBV5-4 to TRBJ1-1; D call uncertain. Germline V gives CDR1 SGHNT, CDR2 YYREEE (reference sequence). V was pared by 3 bases and J by 0 bases, with 6 bases between. The CDR3 length is 13 residues. The CDR3 here is CASSYDVNTEAFF. The CDR3 DNA is TGTGCCAGCAGCTACGACGTGAACACTGAAGCTTTCTTT.

The V call is TRBV19, the J call TRBJ2-7; 7 nucleotides line up with TRBD1. The V gene's germline CDR1 is LNHDA and CDR2 SQIVND (reference sequence). This CDR3 contains 15 residues. The V gene end was trimmed by 0 bases and the J gene end by 3 bases; junction bases not matched to a gene: 5. CDR3 in amino acids: CASSIEKGASYEQYF. CDR3 nucleotide sequence: TGTGCCAGTAGTATAGAAAAGGGGGCAAGCTACGAGCAGTACTTC.